The 12 T cell receptor beta chains presented below share a single source sample, sequenced in a study of glioma-infiltrating T cells. TCR alpha and beta CDR3 regions were amplified from RNA using iRepertoire nested multiplex PCR. TCRdb re-analysed the multiplex PCR reads in MiXCR, keeping a single row per CDR3 protein. The top ten clones hold 27% of a sample with 100,000 to 150,000 distinct CDR3 sequences, about 22% of them seen once. The source material was glioma tissue, nonneoplastic brain tissue, or PBMCs (not recorded which). These receptors all come from a human donor with low-grade glioma or glioblastoma, undergoing nonglioma brain surgery, or in good health (not recorded which).

The J gene is TRBJ1-3, the V gene TRBV12-3 or TRBV12-4, with 7 bases lining up with TRBD1. Trimming at V came to 6 bases and at J to 1 base, leaving 6 bases not matched to a gene. The CDR3 extends over 15 amino acids. This chain's CDR3 is CASRPLTGSGNTIYF. In DNA form, the CDR3 reads TGTGCCAGCAGACCATTGACAGGGTCTGGAAACACCATATATTTT.

The J gene is TRBJ2-2, the V gene TRBV7-9; tentatively, D is TRBD1 (7 bases). This CDR3 is 15 amino acids long. With 8 bases removed from V and 3 bases from J, the gap between germline ends came to 16 bases. Germline V gene data show CDR1 as SEHNR and CDR2 as FQNEAQ (reference sequence). The CDR3 DNA reads TGTGCCAGCCATCCCACCAGGGGGGACACCGGGGAGCTGTTTTTT. Amino acid sequence: CASHPTRGDTGELFF.

This clonotype was seen at least ten times. The chain links TRBV20-1 to TRBJ1-5; 10 positions match TRBD1. The germline V gene has CDR1 DFQATT and CDR2 SNEGSKA (reference sequence). V lost 6 bases to trimming and J lost 6 bases; unmatched junction nucleotides: 8. The CDR3 sequence is 14 residues long. The chain's CDR3 is CSAPDRGSGQPQHF. DNA of the CDR3: TGCAGTGCCCCGGACAGGGGGAGCGGTCAGCCCCAGCATTTT.

This clonotype was recorded a few times. CDR3 nucleotides: TGTGCCAGCAGTGACTCATTTAATAGCGGCTACACCTTC. Translated: CASSDSFNSGYTF. V gene TRBV6-4 combines with J gene TRBJ1-2; D not resolved. Trimming took 0 bases from V and 8 from J, leaving 10 bases between them. The V gene's germline CDR1 is MRHNA and CDR2 SNTAGT. The CDR3 contains 13 residues.

A remark on this clonotype: In this CDR3 the conserved last residue, phenylalanine or tryptophan, is missing, so a read error is likely. The J gene is TRBJ2-7, the V gene TRBV7-7; perhaps TRBD2 as D (5 bases). V lost 6 bases, J lost 6 bases, and 18 bases lay in between. The CDR3 totals 14 residues. Germline V lookup: CDR1 SSHAT, CDR2 FNYEAQ (reference sequence). The CDR3: CASSESLAVGEQYI. CDR3 in DNA: TGTGCCAGCAGTGAAAGTCTAGCCGTCGGCGAGCAGTACATC.

On this clonotype: The junction departs from germline at one end; a sequencing error may be responsible. The chain has TRBV7-7 and TRBJ1-5; D unclear. The CDR3 extends over 14 amino acids. Germline CDR1 reads SSHAT; CDR2 reads FNYEAQ (reference sequence). The chain's CDR3 is CASSLTSTGQPQRF. The DNA for the CDR3 is TGTGCCAGCAGCTTAACATCGACGGGCCAGCCCCAGCGTTTT.

J is TRBJ1-1 and V is TRBV20-1; D ambiguous. CDR3 length: 12 residues. From germline, CDR1 is DFQATT and CDR2 SNEGSKA (reference sequence). V was trimmed by 5 bases and J by 4 bases, leaving 11 bases between them. Here the CDR3 DNA reads TGCAGTGCTTTTTGGTGGGTCACTGAAGCTTTCTTT. Translation: CSAFWWVTEAFF.

This clonotype came up many times. V gene TRBV28 combines with J gene TRBJ1-2; 9 positions agree with TRBD1. Looked up from germline, CDR1 is MDHEN and CDR2 is SYDVKM. The length of the CDR3 is 12 residues. V lost 10 bases and J lost 7; bases outside the gene matches: 7. CDR3 loop: CATKPGQGGYTF. DNA for the CDR3: TGTGCCACAAAACCGGGACAGGGTGGCTACACCTTC.

This clonotype was detected ten times or more. The chain links TRBV6-1 to TRBJ1-5; 8 positions match TRBD1. V gave up 6 bases and J gave up 5 bases; unmatched junction bases: 6. CDR1 MNHNS and CDR2 SASEGT come from the germline V gene. The CDR3 consists of 14 residues. The CDR3 nucleotides are TGTGCCAGCAGGGGGACAGGAGGGGATCAGCCCCAGCATTTT. This codes for CASRGTGGDQPQHF.

The J gene is TRBJ2-3, the V gene TRBV29-1, with 7 bases fitting TRBD1. Germline lookup yields CDR1 SQVTM and CDR2 ANQGSEA. V was clipped by 4 bases and J by 2 bases; unmatched bases: 12. CDR3 length: 16 amino acids. CDR3 nucleotides: TGCAGCGTTGGGGGTCCCGTAGGGACAGCCACAGATACGCAGTATTTT. Translation: CSVGGPVGTATDTQYF.

This sequence joins TRBV11-2 and TRBJ2-7; TRBD1 matches 11 bases. Germline values: CDR1 SGHAT, CDR2 FQNNGV. There are 18 residues in the CDR3. Trimming cost V 2 bases and J 0 bases; bases outside gene matches: 9. The CDR3: CASSLSLPDRGRSYEQYV. The CDR3 DNA sequence: TGTGCCAGCAGCTTATCCCTTCCGGACAGGGGGCGCTCCTACGAGCAGTACGTC.

The chain is built from TRBV20-1 and TRBJ2-3, with TRBD2 identical over 10 bases. Germline CDR1 DFQATT, CDR2 SNEGSKA (reference sequence). The CDR3 extends over 13 amino acids. Trimming cost V 6 bases and J 7 bases; bases outside gene matches: 7. In nucleotides, the CDR3 is TGCAGTGCCGGGAGCGGGGGGGCATATACGCAGTATTTT. Its protein product is CSAGSGGAYTQYF.